Detailed here is one T cell receptor (beta chain). This record comes from a study of shared clonotypes between healthy human individuals. Data came from immunoSEQ multiplex PCR; TCRdb stores just in-frame clones and leaves some out. Of 1.6 million or so clones in the sample, approximately 98.5% are singletons; the top ten hold 0.3% to 0.45%. CDR1 is KGHSH, CDR2 LQKENI, per germline. V lost 0 bases, J lost 6 bases, and 5 bases stayed unmatched. The CDR3 covers 14 residues. Into CD45RA+ naive and CD45RA-negative memory subsets, the CD4+ cells were split. This chain links TRBV18 with TRBJ2-7; TRBD2 agrees at 7 bases. The sequence was obtained from a man aged 30 to 39 in good health. The specimen was naive CD4+ T cells sorted from blood. The subset here: CD45RA+ positively selected. The chain's CDR3 is CASSPPGGSGEQYF. The DNA of the CDR3 is TGTGCCAGCTCACCACCAGGCGGGAGTGGCGAGCAGTACTTC.